This TCR beta chain was captured by sequencing in a study of OX40 agonist ivuxolimab in advanced cancers. Overall study context: Participants averaged approximately 60 years of age (range 23 to 79) and were over 75% male. Study outcomes and limitations: On average, a greater number of expanded clones characterised CD8+ T cells relative to CD4+.

Only in-frame clones appear in the TCRdb table, and some are missing; sequencing was by immunoSEQ multiplex PCR. The repertoire consists of about 79,000 clones, with approximately 85% occurring once and the leading ten covering 3% to 4.5%. The V gene end was trimmed by 2 bases and the J gene end by 2 bases; junction bases not matched to a gene: 5. The CDR3 sequence is 15 residues long. The V gene's germline CDR1 is SGHKS and CDR2 YYEKEE (reference sequence). Notes on this clone: Its antigen is currently unknown.

The chain has TRBV5-5 and TRBJ2-3, with 7 bases aligning to TRBD1. The clonotype was recovered from an adult with an advanced solid tumor such as melanoma, head and neck, liver or kidney cancer. Sequenced here: CD4+ or CD8+ T cells sorted from blood, sampled in a trial of the OX40 agonist ivuxolimab. CDR3 nucleotides: TGTGCCAGCAGCTTTGGGACAGTATTCACAGATACGCAGTATTTT. It yields the protein CASSFGTVFTDTQYF.